One sample yielded the 10 T cell receptor beta chains listed below, sequenced in a study of cytomegalovirus exposure and HLA in healthy donors. PCR employed 60 Vbeta and 13 Jbeta primers. Only in-frame clones appear in the TCRdb table, and some are missing; sequencing was by immunoSEQ multiplex PCR. Altogether roughly 120,000 clones are present, roughly 76% being singletons, with the ten largest covering 7.7%. The sample consisted of PBMCs. These receptors came from a woman aged 45-60 years in good health and CMV-seropositive.

The chain has TRBV5-1 and TRBJ2-1; D gene unclear. The germline V and J ends were trimmed by 1 base and 0 bases, with 8 bases remaining between them. Looked up from germline, CDR1 is SGHRS and CDR2 is YFSETQ. This CDR3 region has 15 residues. The CDR3 region is CASSLSSSSYNEQFF. CDR3 sequence (DNA): TGCGCCAGCAGCTTGTCCTCCAGCTCCTACAATGAGCAGTTCTTC. Together with reference TRBV5-1 and TRBJ2-1, the CDR3 gives the full variable domain: KAGVTQTPRYLIKTRGQQVTLSCSPISGHRSVSWYQQTPGQGLQFLFEYFSETQRNKGNFPGRFSGRQFSNSRSEMNVSTLELGDSALYLCASSLSSSSYNEQFFGPGTRLTVL.

The chain recombines TRBV7-2 with TRBJ1-4; D is undetermined. Germline assignment: CDR1 SGHTA and CDR2 FQGNSA. The length of the CDR3 is 14 residues. V lost 4 bases and J 1 base, leaving 7 bases between the germline ends. The CDR3 loop is CASSSGVTNEKLFF. The CDR3 coding sequence is TGTGCCAGCAGCTCGGGAGTAACTAATGAAAAACTGTTTTTT.

This chain links TRBV25-1 with TRBJ1-4, with D possibly TRBD1 on 5 matching bases. Trimming removed 4 bases at V and 5 bases at J, with 8 bases between. The CDR3 length is 13 residues. The germline V gene has CDR1 MGHDK and CDR2 SYGVNS. CDR3 sequence: CASSGDRNEKLFF. The CDR3 coding sequence is TGTGCCAGCAGTGGAGACAGAAATGAAAAACTGTTTTTT.

This chain uses TRBV6-5 with TRBJ2-1, with a possible D match to TRBD1 (6 bases). Deletions cut 6 bases from V and 8 bases from J, with 17 bases between. Germline CDR1 reads MNHEY; CDR2 reads SVGAGI. The CDR3 contains 14 residues. CDR3 in amino acids: CASRIQGYGDEQFF. The DNA of the CDR3 is TGTGCCAGCAGAATACAGGGTTATGGTGATGAGCAGTTCTTC.

The gene calls are TRBV5-1 and TRBJ2-5, with TRBD1 as a possible D gene (5 bases). The V end was cut by 4 bases, the J end by 5 bases, with 21 bases between. The CDR3 extends over 16 amino acids. Germline V CDR1 and CDR2: SGHRS, YFSETQ. The CDR3 bases are TGCGCCAGCAGCCGTCTGGCGGACACTTCTTTGGAGACCCAGTACTTC. Protein product: CASSRLADTSLETQYF.

The J gene is TRBJ2-3, the V gene TRBV21-1; TRBD2, the D gene given by the table, was not confirmed from the DNA. TRBV21-1 is termed a pseudogene. This CDR3 spans 17 amino acids. For the CDR3, the DNA is TGTGCCAGCAGCGGGACTAGCGGGGGCCGTTGCACAGATACGCAGTATTTT. Translated: CASSGTSGGRCTDTQYF.

This clone was picked up one time. The J gene is TRBJ1-5, the V gene TRBV18, with 12 bases aligning to TRBD1. CDR3 size: 17 residues. Germline lookup yields CDR1 KGHSH and CDR2 LQKENI. V trimming: 4 bases; J trimming: 2 bases; junction bases outside the gene matches: 6. The CDR3 nucleotides are TGTGCCAGCTCACGGGACAGGGGGCCCCTTGGCAATCAGCCCCAGCATTTT. This gives the protein CASSRDRGPLGNQPQHF.

The V gene is TRBV11-3, the J gene TRBJ2-2; tentative D call: TRBD2 (5 bases). The V gene lost 5 bases and the J gene lost 0 bases, with 10 bases spanning the gap. Germline V gene lookup returns CDR1 SGHNT and CDR2 YENEEA. The CDR3 is made up of 15 amino acids. This CDR3 is CASSTDGANTGELFF. DNA of the CDR3: TGTGCCAGCAGCACGGACGGGGCGAACACCGGGGAGCTGTTTTTT.

This clone was seen only a few times. V and J are TRBV11-2 and TRBJ2-3, with TRBD1 matching over 9 bases. CDR3 length: 15 residues. The germline gives CDR1 SGHAT, CDR2 FQNNGV. Germline trimming cut 3 bases from V and 2 bases from J; bases unmatched to any gene: 3. The CDR3 DNA sequence: TGTGCCAGCAGCTTTTGGGACAGGGTCACAGATACGCAGTATTTT. Its protein product is CASSFWDRVTDTQYF.

This clone was detected a few times. The chain employs TRBV7-2 and TRBJ2-1, with 13 bases that match TRBD2. Germline CDR1 SGHTA, CDR2 FQGNSA. This CDR3 comprises 17 residues. V lost 0 bases and J lost 2; bases outside the gene matches: 1. The DNA for the CDR3 is TGTGCCAGCAGCTTAGCCGGGACTAGCGGGACCTACAATGAGCAGTTCTTC. It encodes CASSLAGTSGTYNEQFF.